These 4 T cell receptor beta chains share one sample of origin, sequenced in a study of T cell clonality in common variable immunodeficiency. Study observations and caveats: In common variable immunodeficiency, TCR beta chains reportedly carried fewer deletions and N-nucleotide insertions.

These receptors' targets are unknown. TCRdb's copy holds only in-frame clones and misses some; the assay was immunoSEQ multiplex PCR. Observed are tens of thousands of clones, no singletons, with the top ten taking roughly 5.4%. The sample taken for sequencing was peripheral blood mononuclear cells. The receptors shown here come from a human donor with common variable immunodeficiency.

This clone has more than one count but fewer than ten. Sequencing ends 3 residues short of the CDR3 end; the germline J gene provides the rest. V and J are TRBV19 and TRBJ2-1; D perhaps matches TRBD1 (6 bases). The CDR3 has 15 amino acids. From germline, CDR1 is LNHDA and CDR2 SQIVND (reference sequence). The V end lost 0 bases, the J end lost 2 bases, and 8 bases lay between the germline ends. The sequenced part of the CDR3 DNA is TGTGCCAGTAGTATAGACAGGGGTGCCTACAATGAG. Amino acid sequence: CASSIDRGAYNE. The full CDR3 protein is CASSIDRGAYNEQFF. The whole variable domain, remainder taken from reference TRBV19 and TRBJ2-1, is DGGITQSPKYLFRKEGQNVTLSCEQNLNHDAMYWYRQDPGQGLRLIYYSQIVNDFQKGDIAEGYSVSREKKESFPLTVTSAQKNPTAFYLCASSIDRGAYNEQFFGPGTRLTVL.

This clone was counted only a few times. The CDR3 end lies 3 residues beyond the end of the read and is filled in from the germline J gene. The gene calls are TRBV19 and TRBJ2-7; TRBD1 matches at 9 bases. The CDR3 length is 15 residues. J lost 2 bases, V lost 6 bases, and 8 bases had no gene match. Germline assignment: CDR1 LNHDA and CDR2 SQIVND (reference sequence). This CDR3 reads CASSNSDRGAYEQYF. CDR3 bases read: TGTGCCAGTAGCAATTCTGACAGGGGGGCCTACGAG.

This clone was detected only a few times. From the germline J gene comes the end of the CDR3, since the read stops 3 residues before it. The chain is built from TRBV7-3 and TRBJ1-1, with a tentative D call TRBD1 (6 bases). Trimming removed 6 bases at V and 0 bases at J, with 11 bases between. Germline CDR1 SGHTA, CDR2 FQGTGA. The CDR3 spans 14 residues. CDR3 DNA, as far as it was read: TGTGCCAGCAGTCAGGGGATAATGAACACTGAA. Translated: CASSQGIMNTE. The complete CDR3 protein is CASSQGIMNTEAFF.

Comments on this clone: The read terminates 3 residues before the CDR3 end, so the remaining end is supplied by the germline J gene. The V call is TRBV30, the J call TRBJ1-2; TRBD1 is a possible D gene (5 bases). Germline CDR1 is GTSNPN and CDR2 is SVGIG (reference sequence). Trimming shortened V by 2 bases and J by 6 bases, and 7 bases separated the two germline ends. This CDR3 is built from 11 residues. The CDR3 sequence: CAWSRGNGYTF. The covered CDR3 bases are TGTGCCTGGAGTAGGGGAAATGGC. Using reference TRBV30 and TRBJ1-2 for the parts outside the CDR3, the full variable domain is SQTIHQWPATLVQPVGSPLSLECTVEGTSNPNLYWYRQAAGRGLQLLFYSVGIGQISSEVPQNLSASRPQDRQFILSSKKLLLSDSGFYLCAWSRGNGYTFGSGTRLTVV.